This is a list of T cell receptor beta chains from one sample in a study of tumor-infiltrating lymphocytes in localized non-small cell lung cancer. Some clones are missing from TCRdb's copy, which holds only in-frame ones; the method was immunoSEQ multiplex PCR. The table has some 15,000 clones, 69% seen once. Source material: lung tumor tissue. The receptors derive from a human donor with non-small cell lung cancer. Each CDR3 is given with its conserved first and last residue. D genes are given only for firm matches. Some rows mark clone size as missing; the rest say once, few, many or name a class of expanded clone.

-	TRBV2	TRBJ1-5	-	TGTGCCAGCAGTGAAGGGACTGTCTATCAGCCCCAGCATTTT	CASSEGTVYQPQHF
-	TRBV5-4	TRBJ2-1	-	TGTGCCAGCAGCTCCCCAATACCCCAGGGACAAACCTACAATGAGCAGTTCTTC	CASSSPIPQGQTYNEQFF
TRBD1	TRBV28	TRBJ1-1	-	TGTGCCAGCAGAGGACAGGGACGGACTGAAGCTTTCTTT	CASRGQGRTEAFF
-	TRBV28	TRBJ1-2	-	TGTGCCAGCAGGAGGACAGCCTCTAACTATGGCTACACCTTC	CASRRTASNYGYTF
TRBD2	TRBV4-3	TRBJ2-3	-	TGCGCCAGCAGCCAAGATCTTACCCTCGGGACTAGCGGGAGTGGAAATACGCAGTATTTT	CASSQDLTLGTSGSGNTQYF
TRBD2	TRBV5-1	TRBJ2-1	-	TGCGCCAGCAAAAATACGGGAGGGTCCTACAATGAGCAGTTCTTC	CASKNTGGSYNEQFF
-	TRBV18	TRBJ2-7	-	TGTGCCAGCTCACCAGCGGGTCTCCCCTACGAGCAGTACTTC	CASSPAGLPYEQYF
TRBD2	TRBV6-6	TRBJ2-5	medium-sized	TGTGCCAGCAGTCTGCAGGGAGGAGCGGGAGATGAGACCCAGTACTTC	CASSLQGGAGDETQYF
-	TRBV7-9	TRBJ1-4	few	TGTGCCAGCACATGGGCATCCGGGTTTAATGAAAAACTGTTTTTT	CASTWASGFNEKLFF
-	TRBV4-1	TRBJ2-2	-	TGCGCCAGCAGCCAAGATACCGGGCAGGGTCATCGCACCGGGGAGCTGTTTTTT	CASSQDTGQGHRTGELFF
-	TRBV7-2	TRBJ1-2	-	TGTGCCAGCAGCTTAAGGCCCGAGGGAAGCGATGGCTACACCTTC	CASSLRPEGSDGYTF
-	TRBV5-1	TRBJ1-4	few	TGCGCCAGCAGCTTGGCAGGGAATCTTGAAAAACTGTTTTTT	CASSLAGNLEKLFF
TRBD2	TRBV5-1	TRBJ2-2	-	TGCGCCAGCAGCAAAGGGACTAGCGGGAGGAACACCGGGGAGCTGTTTTTT	CASSKGTSGRNTGELFF
-	TRBV28	TRBJ1-1	once	TGTGCCAGCAGACATCAGGGGACGGAAGCTTTCTTT	CASRHQGTEAFF
-	TRBV7-6	TRBJ1-2	-	TGTGCCAGCAGCCCTTGGACAACCCACCTTCCTAACTATGGCTACACCTTC	CASSPWTTHLPNYGYTF
TRBD2	TRBV5-4	TRBJ2-1	-	TGTGCCAGCAGCCCCAGACTAGCGGGAAGGGACAATGAGCAGTTCTTC	CASSPRLAGRDNEQFF
TRBD1	TRBV7-8	TRBJ1-5	-	TGTGCCAGCAGCCCACACCGGGACAGGGGAGATCAGCCCCAGCATTTT	CASSPHRDRGDQPQHF
TRBD1	TRBV15	TRBJ1-3	few	TGTGCCACCAGCAAGGACAGGGCGGGAAACACCATATATTTT	CATSKDRAGNTIYF